This is a list of T cell receptor beta chains from one sample in a study of OX40 agonist ivuxolimab in advanced cancers. Sequencing used immunoSEQ multiplex PCR; TCRdb keeps in-frame clones, though not all of them. The repertoire holds 57,000 or so clones, with about 88% as singletons. This sample comprised CD4+ or CD8+ T cells sorted from blood, obtained in a trial of the OX40 agonist ivuxolimab. The receptors derive from an adult with an advanced solid tumor such as melanoma, head and neck, liver or kidney cancer. The CDR3 runs from the conserved cysteine through the conserved F or W. Each record gives: V gene, J gene, D gene, clone size, CDR3 DNA, CDR3 protein. D genes are given only for firm matches. Expanded clones are given a class, and other clones once, few, many or no size at all.

v_gene: TRBV18; j_gene: TRBJ2-7; d_gene: NA; abundance: few; CDR3nt: TGTGCCAGCTCACTTCGACGGGGGCAGGCCAGCGACGAGCAGTACTTC; CDR3aa: CASSLRRGQASDEQYF
v_gene: TRBV5-1; j_gene: TRBJ2-7; d_gene: NA; abundance: once; CDR3nt: TGCGCCAGCAGCTTGGGCCTGAACGAGCAGTACTTC; CDR3aa: CASSLGLNEQYF
v_gene: TRBV10-3; j_gene: TRBJ1-6; d_gene: NA; abundance: NA; CDR3nt: TGTGCCAACTCAGTTGCCGGGACATCACTCCACTTT; CDR3aa: CANSVAGTSLHF
v_gene: TRBV7-2; j_gene: TRBJ1-2; d_gene: TRBD1; abundance: NA; CDR3nt: TGTGCCAGCAGCCCTACAGGGGGCTGGGGCTACACCTTC; CDR3aa: CASSPTGGWGYTF
v_gene: TRBV9; j_gene: TRBJ1-4; d_gene: NA; abundance: NA; CDR3nt: TGTGCCAGCAGCCGTTTTTGGGGGCCGGGAGAAAAACTGTTTTTT; CDR3aa: CASSRFWGPGEKLFF
v_gene: TRBV6-1; j_gene: TRBJ1-1; d_gene: NA; abundance: NA; CDR3nt: TGTGCCAGCAGTGAATACCAGAACACTGAAGCTTTCTTT; CDR3aa: CASSEYQNTEAFF
v_gene: TRBV7-2; j_gene: TRBJ2-1; d_gene: NA; abundance: NA; CDR3nt: TGTGCCAGCAGCCCCTACAATGAGCAGTTCTTC; CDR3aa: CASSPYNEQFF
v_gene: TRBV6-1; j_gene: TRBJ2-3; d_gene: TRBD1; abundance: NA; CDR3nt: TGTGCCAGCAGTGAAACGCGACAGGGGCGCACAGATACGCAGTATTTT; CDR3aa: CASSETRQGRTDTQYF
v_gene: TRBV1; j_gene: TRBJ2-3; d_gene: NA; abundance: once; CDR3nt: TGCACCAGCGTCCGGGGGGGCCCAGATACGCAGTATTTT; CDR3aa: CTSVRGGPDTQYF
v_gene: TRBV10-2; j_gene: TRBJ1-5; d_gene: NA; abundance: NA; CDR3nt: TGCGCCAGCAGTGATTCCCTAGTCAGGACCCATAGCAATCAGCCCCAGCATTTT; CDR3aa: CASSDSLVRTHSNQPQHF
v_gene: TRBV11-2; j_gene: TRBJ2-3; d_gene: NA; abundance: NA; CDR3nt: TGTGCCAGCAGCCCTACTAACACAGATACGCAGTATTTT; CDR3aa: CASSPTNTDTQYF
v_gene: TRBV6-1; j_gene: TRBJ1-5; d_gene: NA; abundance: NA; CDR3nt: TGTGCCAGCGGACGACTAATCAATAGCAATCAGCCCCAGCATTTT; CDR3aa: CASGRLINSNQPQHF
v_gene: TRBV5-5; j_gene: TRBJ2-7; d_gene: NA; abundance: few; CDR3nt: TGTGCCAGCAGCTTGGTGTTTGGCAGGACATACGAGCAGTACTTC; CDR3aa: CASSLVFGRTYEQYF
v_gene: TRBV5-1; j_gene: TRBJ1-2; d_gene: TRBD1; abundance: NA; CDR3nt: TGCGCCAGCAGCAGGGAGGACAGGCGGCTCTATGGCTACACCTTC; CDR3aa: CASSREDRRLYGYTF
v_gene: TRBV4-1; j_gene: TRBJ1-4; d_gene: TRBD1; abundance: NA; CDR3nt: TGCGCCAGCAGCCAACCGGACAGGGTGAACGAAAAACTGTTTTTT; CDR3aa: CASSQPDRVNEKLFF
v_gene: TRBV18; j_gene: TRBJ1-1; d_gene: NA; abundance: few; CDR3nt: TGTGCCAGCTCACCAGGGCAGGGCACTGAAGCTTTCTTT; CDR3aa: CASSPGQGTEAFF
v_gene: TRBV7-2; j_gene: TRBJ2-3; d_gene: NA; abundance: NA; CDR3nt: TGTGCCAGCAGCTTAGGTCCGGGCTGGCGGGGCTCGACCACAGATACGCAGTATTTT; CDR3aa: CASSLGPGWRGSTTDTQYF
v_gene: TRBV18; j_gene: TRBJ2-7; d_gene: NA; abundance: NA; CDR3nt: TGTGCCAGCTCACCGGTGGAGGACTACGAGCAGTACTTC; CDR3aa: CASSPVEDYEQYF
v_gene: TRBV5-1; j_gene: TRBJ2-5; d_gene: NA; abundance: NA; CDR3nt: TGCGCCAGCAGCACAGGACAGTTCCAAGAGACCCAGTACTTC; CDR3aa: CASSTGQFQETQYF
v_gene: TRBV5-1; j_gene: TRBJ1-1; d_gene: TRBD1; abundance: NA; CDR3nt: TGCGCCAGCAGCCCCTCGACAGGGCCCACTGAAGCTTTCTTT; CDR3aa: CASSPSTGPTEAFF
v_gene: TRBV30; j_gene: TRBJ1-5; d_gene: TRBD1; abundance: NA; CDR3nt: TGTGCCTGGAGTACCGGGACAGGGTTACAGCCCCAGCATTTT; CDR3aa: CAWSTGTGLQPQHF